The clone carrying this TCR beta chain occurred many times. The antigen remains undetermined. The sample originates from a study of identical twins. Study-level findings and limits: Conclusions came from cross-sectional statistical analysis, not from following the same donors. Abundant beta clonotypes from cord blood bore fewer insertions; memory repertoires lacked this pattern.

Template switching added a universal primer binding site, and final cDNA carried unique molecular identifiers. TCRdb analysed the 5' RACE reads with MiXCR anew, one entry per CDR3 protein. This sample carries 200,000 to 300,000 distinct CDR3 sequences, approximately 10% of them seen once, and the ten largest clones take over 8%. Specimen: memory T cells sorted from blood. The receptor's source is a man between 50 and 59 years old in good health.

The CDR3 DNA reads as TGTGCCAGCAGTGGACAGGGCCGCACAGATACGCAGTATTTT. This codes for CASSGQGRTDTQYF. The chain links TRBV12-3 or TRBV12-4 to TRBJ2-3; 8 bases line up with TRBD1. V lost 5 bases, J lost 1 base, and 2 bases stayed unmatched. The CDR3 is 14 amino acids.